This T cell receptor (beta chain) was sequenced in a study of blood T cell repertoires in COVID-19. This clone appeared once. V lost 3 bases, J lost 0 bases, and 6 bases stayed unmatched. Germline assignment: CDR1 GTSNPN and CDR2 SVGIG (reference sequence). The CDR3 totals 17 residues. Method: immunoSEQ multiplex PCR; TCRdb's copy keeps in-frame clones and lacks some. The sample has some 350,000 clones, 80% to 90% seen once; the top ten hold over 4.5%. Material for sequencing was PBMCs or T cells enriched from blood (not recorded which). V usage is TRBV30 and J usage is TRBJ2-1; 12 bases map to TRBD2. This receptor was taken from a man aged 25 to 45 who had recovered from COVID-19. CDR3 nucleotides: TGTGCCTGGAGCCCTAGCGGGGGGGTTAGCTCCTACAATGAGCAGTTCTTC. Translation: CAWSPSGGVSSYNEQFF.